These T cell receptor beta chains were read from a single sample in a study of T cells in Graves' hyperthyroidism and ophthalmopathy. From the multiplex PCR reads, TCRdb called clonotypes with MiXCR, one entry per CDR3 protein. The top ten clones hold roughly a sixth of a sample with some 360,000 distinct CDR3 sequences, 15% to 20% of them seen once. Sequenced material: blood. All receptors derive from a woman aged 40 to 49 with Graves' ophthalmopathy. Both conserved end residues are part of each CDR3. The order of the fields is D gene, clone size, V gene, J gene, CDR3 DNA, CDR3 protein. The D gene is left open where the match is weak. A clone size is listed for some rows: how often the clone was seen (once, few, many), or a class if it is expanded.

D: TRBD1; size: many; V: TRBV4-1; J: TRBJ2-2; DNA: TGCGCCAGCAGCCAAGCGACAGGGCTGGGCGGGGAGCTGTTTTTT; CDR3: CASSQATGLGGELFF
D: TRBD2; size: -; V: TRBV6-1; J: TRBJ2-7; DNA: TGTGCCAGCAGGGGAGCGGGACCCAACTACGAGCAGTACTTC; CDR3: CASRGAGPNYEQYF
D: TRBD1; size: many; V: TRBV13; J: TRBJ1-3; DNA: TGTGCCAGCAGCTTAAAGGGGGCAGGAAACACCATATATTTT; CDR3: CASSLKGAGNTIYF
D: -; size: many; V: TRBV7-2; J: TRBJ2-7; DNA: TGTGCCAGCAGCTTGGGGGGATTCACCTCCTACGAGCAGTACTTC; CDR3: CASSLGGFTSYEQYF
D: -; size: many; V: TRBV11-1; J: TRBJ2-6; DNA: TGTGCCAGCAGCTTCGACCGATGGGACACCGCTCTTGGGGCCAACGTCCTGACTTTC; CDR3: CASSFDRWDTALGANVLTF
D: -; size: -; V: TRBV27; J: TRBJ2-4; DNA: TGTGCCAGGAGATCAGGGCGGAAAAACATTCAGTACTTC; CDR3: CARRSGRKNIQYF
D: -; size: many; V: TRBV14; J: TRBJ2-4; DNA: TGTGCCAGCAGCCCCCGGCAGACGAGCCACATTCAGTACTTC; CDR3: CASSPRQTSHIQYF
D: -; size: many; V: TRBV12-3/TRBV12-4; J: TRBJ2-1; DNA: TGTGCCAGCAGCACCGACTGGAACAATGAGCAGTTCTTC; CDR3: CASSTDWNNEQFF
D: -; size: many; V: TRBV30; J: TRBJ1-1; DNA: TGTGCCTGGAGTGTTCTATTCAACACTGAAGCTTTCTTT; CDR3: CAWSVLFNTEAFF
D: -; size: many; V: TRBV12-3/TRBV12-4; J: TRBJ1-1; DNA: TGTGCCAGCAGTGTAGGGGGTTTGAACACTGAAGCTTTCTTT; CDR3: CASSVGGLNTEAFF